This section outlines one TCR beta chain sequence together with its context. Its cognate antigen is unknown. This sample was taken from a study of blood T cells in healthy people across ages. Findings and caveats of the study: The study found more naive CD4+ cells and higher diversity in long-lived than aged donors.

A second PCR of 7 to 11 cycles used a sample-barcoded 5' primer and a J-beta primer mix. Via MiXCR, TCRdb re-called the 5' RACE reads, giving one row per CDR3 protein. The sample includes roughly 700,000 distinct CDR3 sequences, 49% of them seen just once. With 2 bases removed from V and 0 bases from J, the gap between germline ends came to 14 bases. Germline CDR1 is LGHDT and CDR2 is YNNKEL (reference sequence). The CDR3 runs to 16 residues. Sample: blood. This receptor was obtained from an older woman in good health. This chain joins TRBV3-1 and TRBJ2-7, with a weak D call TRBD2 (5 bases). CDR3 bases: TGTGCCAGCAGCCAACTAACAAGCGGAAGCTCCTACGAGCAGTACTTC. Translation gives CASSQLTSGSSYEQYF.